The subject of this entry is one T cell receptor (beta chain). Its antigen remains unknown. The sample originates from a study of CD8 T cells in ankylosing spondylitis. The study, taken as a whole, reports: Disease-linked clones displayed a CD8+ phenotype and appeared relatively rarely in peripheral blood. A TCR beta motif of eight highly homologous variants appeared characteristic of ankylosing spondylitis blood. Within matched ankylosing spondylitis synovial fluid, disease-linked clones were reportedly significantly enriched.

V trimming: 4 bases; J trimming: 2 bases; junction bases outside the gene matches: 9. The CDR3 consists of 17 residues. Germline lookup yields CDR1 SGHRS and CDR2 YFSETQ. As the method for making TCR beta libraries, quantitative 5'-RACE with molecular barcodes was used. TCRdb used MiXCR to reprocess the 5' RACE reads, holding one entry per CDR3 protein. Of under 150,000 distinct CDR3 sequences in the sample, around 8.5% were seen once. This TCR was recovered from a male donor with ankylosing spondylitis or in good health (not recorded which). This chain connects TRBV5-1 to TRBJ2-3, with 11 nucleotides matching TRBD2. The sequenced material came from blood, either unsorted or a sorted T cell fraction (not recorded which). CDR3 amino acids: CASSPKTSGMNTDTQYF. CDR3 nucleotide sequence: TGCGCCAGCAGCCCAAAGACTAGCGGGATGAACACAGATACGCAGTATTTT.